Each of the 8 T cell receptor beta chains below was sequenced from the same sample in a study of blood T cells in healthy people across ages. A second PCR of roughly 7 to 11 cycles used a sample-barcoded 5' primer and a J-beta primer mix. TCRdb called the 5' RACE reads again in MiXCR, with one record for every CDR3 protein. This sample has 700,000 to 800,000 distinct CDR3 sequences, with roughly 47% found just once. Sequencing was carried out using blood. The receptors were sampled from a woman aged 60-75 years in good health.

This clonotype came up many times. This rearrangement joins TRBV10-3 to TRBJ2-7; D gene unclear. Trimming took off 8 bases at V and 5 bases at J, with 10 bases between the two ends. The germline V gene encodes CDR1 ENHRY and CDR2 SYGVKD. The CDR3 contains 11 residues. In DNA, the CDR3 is TGTGCCATCCGAATCGACAACGAGCAGTACTTC. Protein product: CAIRIDNEQYF.

This clonotype was seen a handful of times. The chain couples TRBV29-1 to TRBJ1-1; 10 nucleotides align to TRBD1. V lost 3 bases to trimming and J lost 2 bases; unmatched junction nucleotides: 6. This CDR3 contains 15 residues. Germline lookup yields CDR1 SQVTM and CDR2 ANQGSEA. CDR3 loop: CSVDDRGLGNTEAFF. DNA of the CDR3: TGCAGCGTTGATGACAGGGGGCTGGGTAACACTGAAGCTTTCTTT.

This clonotype was observed a few times. The chain has TRBV5-5 and TRBJ2-3; tentatively, D is TRBD2 (6 bases). The V end lost 4 bases, the J end lost 2 bases, and 17 bases lay between the germline ends. The CDR3 spans 16 residues. CDR1 is SGHKS, CDR2 YYEKEE, per germline (reference sequence). CDR3 amino acids: CASSLSSGTFTDTQYF. CDR3 DNA: TGTGCCAGCAGCCTGAGTTCCGGGACTTTCACAGATACGCAGTATTTT.

The chain recombines TRBV20-1 with TRBJ1-1, with TRBD1 matching 8 bases. The trim removed 5 bases at V and 0 bases at J, leaving 2 bases unmatched. The CDR3 runs to 13 residues. Per the germline V gene, CDR1 is DFQATT and CDR2 is SNEGSKA (reference sequence). The chain's CDR3 is CSALGQVNTEAFF. The CDR3 DNA sequence: TGCAGTGCTTTGGGACAGGTGAACACTGAAGCTTTCTTT.

This clonotype was seen more than once but under ten times. The V call is TRBV10-3, the J call TRBJ2-7; TRBD2 might be the D (5 bases). V was trimmed by 0 bases and J by 5 bases, leaving 11 bases between them. CDR1 and CDR2 from the germline V gene are ENHRY and SYGVKD. This CDR3 spans 14 amino acids. CDR3 DNA: TGTGCCATCAGTGAGTCTGGGAGTCCCCACGAGCAGTACTTC. Protein sequence: CAISESGSPHEQYF.

The chain employs TRBV28 and TRBJ2-1; 8 bases align to TRBD2. Germline CDR1 MDHEN, CDR2 SYDVKM. The CDR3 has 15 amino acids. V lost 4 bases, J lost 7 bases, and 9 bases stayed unmatched. The CDR3 sequence is CASSSLAGRGNEQFF. The CDR3 DNA sequence: TGTGCCAGCAGTTCCTTGGCCGGGAGGGGTAATGAGCAGTTCTTC. The full variable domain, in which reference TRBV28 and TRBJ2-1 provide the parts outside the CDR3, is DVKVTQSSRYLVKRTGEKVFLECVQDMDHENMFWYRQDPGLGLRLIYFSYDVKMKEKGDIPEGYSVSREKKERFSLILESASTNQTSMYLCASSSLAGRGNEQFFGPGTRLTVL.

The rearrangement uses TRBV12-3 or TRBV12-4 and TRBJ2-5, with 10 nucleotides matching TRBD2. The V segment lost 4 bases and the J segment 11 bases; nucleotides outside the gene matches: 16. The length of the CDR3 is 16 residues. The CDR3 coding sequence is TGTGCCAGCAGTTCCCTCGCTAGCGGGAGAAACAATGAGCAGTACTTC. Encoded protein: CASSSLASGRNNEQYF.

A few counts support this clonotype. This chain joins TRBV6-5 and TRBJ1-2; no definite D call. V was trimmed by 0 bases and J by 5 bases, leaving 13 bases between them. Germline-derived CDR1 and CDR2 are MNHEY and SVGAGI. The CDR3 covers 15 residues. Here the CDR3 reads CASSYSRTEGYGYTF. CDR3 nucleotide sequence: TGTGCCAGCAGTTACTCCCGGACTGAGGGTTATGGCTACACCTTC.